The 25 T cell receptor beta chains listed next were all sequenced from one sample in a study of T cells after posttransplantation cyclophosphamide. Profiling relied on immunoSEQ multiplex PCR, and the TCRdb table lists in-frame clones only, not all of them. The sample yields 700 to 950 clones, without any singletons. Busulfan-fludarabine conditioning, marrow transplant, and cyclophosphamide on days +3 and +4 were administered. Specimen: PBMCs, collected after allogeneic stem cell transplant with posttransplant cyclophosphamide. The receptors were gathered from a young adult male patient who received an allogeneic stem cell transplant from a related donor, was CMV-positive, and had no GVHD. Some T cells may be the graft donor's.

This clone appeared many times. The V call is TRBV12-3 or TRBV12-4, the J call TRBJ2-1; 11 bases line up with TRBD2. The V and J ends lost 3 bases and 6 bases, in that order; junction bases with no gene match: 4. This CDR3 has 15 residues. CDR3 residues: CASSFTSGSGNEQFF. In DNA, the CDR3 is TGTGCCAGCAGTTTCACTAGCGGGAGTGGCAATGAGCAGTTCTTC.

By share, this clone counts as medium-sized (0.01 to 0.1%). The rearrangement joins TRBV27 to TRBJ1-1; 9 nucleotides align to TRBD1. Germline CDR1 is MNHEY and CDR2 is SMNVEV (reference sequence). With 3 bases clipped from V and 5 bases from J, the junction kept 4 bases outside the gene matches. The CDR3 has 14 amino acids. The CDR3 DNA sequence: TGTGCCAGCAGTTTGGGACAGGGAGGGACTGAAGCTTTCTTT. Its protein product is CASSLGQGGTEAFF.

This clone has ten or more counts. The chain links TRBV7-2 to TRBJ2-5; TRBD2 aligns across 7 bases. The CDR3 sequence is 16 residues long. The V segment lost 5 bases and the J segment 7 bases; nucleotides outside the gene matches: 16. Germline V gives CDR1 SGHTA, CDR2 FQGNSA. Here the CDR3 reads CASSPKGLAVGGTQYF. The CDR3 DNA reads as TGTGCCAGCAGCCCCAAGGGGCTAGCGGTGGGAGGGACCCAGTACTTC.

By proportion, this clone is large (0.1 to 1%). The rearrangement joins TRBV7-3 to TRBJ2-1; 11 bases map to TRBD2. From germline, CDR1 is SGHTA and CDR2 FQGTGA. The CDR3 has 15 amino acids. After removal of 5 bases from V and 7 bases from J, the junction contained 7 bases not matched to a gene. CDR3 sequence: CASSLSGGAGNEQFF. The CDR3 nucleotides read TGTGCCAGCAGCCTTAGCGGGGGGGCCGGAAATGAGCAGTTCTTC.

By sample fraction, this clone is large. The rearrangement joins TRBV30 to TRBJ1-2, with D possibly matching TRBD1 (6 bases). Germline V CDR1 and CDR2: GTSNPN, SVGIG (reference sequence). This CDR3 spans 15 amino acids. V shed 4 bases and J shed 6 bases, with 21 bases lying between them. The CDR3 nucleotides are TGTGCCTGGATTCCGGGAACAGGGTCTCGTGATGGCTACACCTTC. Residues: CAWIPGTGSRDGYTF.

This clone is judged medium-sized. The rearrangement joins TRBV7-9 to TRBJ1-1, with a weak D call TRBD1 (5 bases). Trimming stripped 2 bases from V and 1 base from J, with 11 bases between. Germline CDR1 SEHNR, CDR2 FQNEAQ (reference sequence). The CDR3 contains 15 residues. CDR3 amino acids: CASSLSPGGNTEAFF. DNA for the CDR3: TGTGCCAGCAGCTTATCCCCGGGGGGGAACACTGAAGCTTTCTTT. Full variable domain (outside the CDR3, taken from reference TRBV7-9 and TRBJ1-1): DTGVSQNPRHKITKRGQNVTFRCDPISEHNRLYWYRQTLGQGPEFLTYFQNEAQLEKSRLLSDRFSAERPKGSFSTLEIQRTEQGDSAMYLCASSLSPGGNTEAFFGQGTRLTVV.

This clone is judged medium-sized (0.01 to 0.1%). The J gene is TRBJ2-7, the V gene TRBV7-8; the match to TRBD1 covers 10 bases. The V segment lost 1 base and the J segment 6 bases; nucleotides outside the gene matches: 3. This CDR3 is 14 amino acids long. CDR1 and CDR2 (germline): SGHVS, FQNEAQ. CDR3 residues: CASSLVGQGVEQYF. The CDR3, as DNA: TGTGCCAGCAGCTTAGTAGGACAGGGGGTCGAGCAGTACTTC.

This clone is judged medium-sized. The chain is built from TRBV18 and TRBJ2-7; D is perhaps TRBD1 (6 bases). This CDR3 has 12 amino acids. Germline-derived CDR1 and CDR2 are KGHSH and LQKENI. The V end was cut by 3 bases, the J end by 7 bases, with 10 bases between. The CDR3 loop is CASSPDSGEQYF. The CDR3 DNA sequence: TGTGCCAGCTCACCGGACAGCGGTGAGCAGTACTTC.

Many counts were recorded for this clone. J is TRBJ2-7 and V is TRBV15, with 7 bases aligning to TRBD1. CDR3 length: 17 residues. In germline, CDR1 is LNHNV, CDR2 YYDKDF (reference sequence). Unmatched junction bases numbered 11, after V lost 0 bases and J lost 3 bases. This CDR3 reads CATSRDIGTDISYEQYF. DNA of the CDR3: TGTGCCACCAGCAGAGATATCGGGACAGATATAAGCTACGAGCAGTACTTC.

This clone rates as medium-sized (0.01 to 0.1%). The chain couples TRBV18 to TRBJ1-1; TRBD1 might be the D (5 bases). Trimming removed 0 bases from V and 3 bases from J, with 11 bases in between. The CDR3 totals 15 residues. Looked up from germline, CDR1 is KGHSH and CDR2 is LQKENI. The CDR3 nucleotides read TGTGCCAGCTCACCACCGGGACTCAGTGACACTGAAGCTTTCTTT. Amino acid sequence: CASSPPGLSDTEAFF.

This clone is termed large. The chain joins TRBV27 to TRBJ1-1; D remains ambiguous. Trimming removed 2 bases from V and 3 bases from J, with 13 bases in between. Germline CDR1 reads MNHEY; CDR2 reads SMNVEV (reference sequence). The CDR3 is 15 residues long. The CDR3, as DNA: TGTGCCAGCAGTTTAGCGGTCAGAGCGGACACTGAAGCTTTCTTT. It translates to CASSLAVRADTEAFF.

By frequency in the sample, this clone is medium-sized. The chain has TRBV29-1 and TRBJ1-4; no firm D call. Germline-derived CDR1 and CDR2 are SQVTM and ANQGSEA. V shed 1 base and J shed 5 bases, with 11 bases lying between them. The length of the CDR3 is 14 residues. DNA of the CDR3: TGCAGCGTTGAAGGTACAGACCAAAATGAAAAACTGTTTTTT. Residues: CSVEGTDQNEKLFF.

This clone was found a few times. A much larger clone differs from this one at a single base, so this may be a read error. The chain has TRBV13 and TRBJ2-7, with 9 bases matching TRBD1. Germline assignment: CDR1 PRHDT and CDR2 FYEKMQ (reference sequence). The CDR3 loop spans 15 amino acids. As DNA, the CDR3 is TGTGCCAGCAGAGTACAGGGGGCCTTCTTCTACCAGCAGTACTTC. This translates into CASRVQGAFFYQQYF.

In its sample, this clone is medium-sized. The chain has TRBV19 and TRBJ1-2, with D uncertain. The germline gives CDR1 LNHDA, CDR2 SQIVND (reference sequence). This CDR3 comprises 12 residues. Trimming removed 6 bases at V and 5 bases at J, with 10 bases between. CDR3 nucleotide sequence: TGTGCCAGTAGGTACTCCCTATATGGCTACACCTTC. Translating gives CASRYSLYGYTF.

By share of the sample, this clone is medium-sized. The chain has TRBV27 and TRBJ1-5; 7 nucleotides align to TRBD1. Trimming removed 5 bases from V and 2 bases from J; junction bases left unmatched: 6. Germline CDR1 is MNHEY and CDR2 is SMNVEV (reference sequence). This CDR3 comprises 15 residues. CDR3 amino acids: CASSPWTGGNQPQHF. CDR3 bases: TGTGCCAGCAGTCCCTGGACAGGTGGCAATCAGCCCCAGCATTTT.

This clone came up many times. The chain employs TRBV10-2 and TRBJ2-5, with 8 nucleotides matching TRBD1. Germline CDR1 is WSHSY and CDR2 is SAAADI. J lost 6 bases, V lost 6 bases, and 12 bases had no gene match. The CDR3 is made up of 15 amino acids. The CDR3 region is CASRTGTGARKTQYF. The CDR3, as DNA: TGCGCCAGCAGAACCGGGACAGGCGCCCGAAAGACCCAGTACTTC.

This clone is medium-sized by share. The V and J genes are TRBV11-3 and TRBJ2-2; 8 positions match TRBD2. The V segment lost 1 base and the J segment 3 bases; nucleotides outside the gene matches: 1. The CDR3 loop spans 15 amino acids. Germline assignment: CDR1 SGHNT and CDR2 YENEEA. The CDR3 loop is CASSLVLADTGELFF. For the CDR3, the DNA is TGTGCCAGCAGCTTAGTACTAGCGGACACCGGGGAGCTGTTTTTT.

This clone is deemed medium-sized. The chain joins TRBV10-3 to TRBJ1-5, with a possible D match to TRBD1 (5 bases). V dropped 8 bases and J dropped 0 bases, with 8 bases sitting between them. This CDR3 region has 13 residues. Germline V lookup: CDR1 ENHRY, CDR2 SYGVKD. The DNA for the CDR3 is TGTGCCATCGGGGCAGATAGCAATCAGCCCCAGCATTTT. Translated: CAIGADSNQPQHF.

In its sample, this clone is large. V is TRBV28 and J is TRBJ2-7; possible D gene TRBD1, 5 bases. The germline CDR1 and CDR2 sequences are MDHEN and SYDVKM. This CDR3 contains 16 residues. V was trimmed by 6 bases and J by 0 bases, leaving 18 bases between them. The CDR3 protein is CASSHRETGSSYEQYF. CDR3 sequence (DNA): TGTGCCAGCAGCCACCGTGAAACAGGAAGCTCCTACGAGCAGTACTTC.

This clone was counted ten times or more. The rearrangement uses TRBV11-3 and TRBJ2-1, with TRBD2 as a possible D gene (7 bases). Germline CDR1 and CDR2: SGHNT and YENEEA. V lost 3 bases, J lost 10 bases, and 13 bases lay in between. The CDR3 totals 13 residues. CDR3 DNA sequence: TGTGCCAGCAGCTTGGGGGGGGCCGGGGAGCAGTTCTTC. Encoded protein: CASSLGGAGEQFF.

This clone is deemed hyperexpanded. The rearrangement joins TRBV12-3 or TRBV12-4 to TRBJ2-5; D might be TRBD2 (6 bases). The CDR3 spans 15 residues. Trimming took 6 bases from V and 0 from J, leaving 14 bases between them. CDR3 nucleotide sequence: TGTGCCAGCAGCTACGCCGGGACTTACCAAGAGACCCAGTACTTC. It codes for CASSYAGTYQETQYF.

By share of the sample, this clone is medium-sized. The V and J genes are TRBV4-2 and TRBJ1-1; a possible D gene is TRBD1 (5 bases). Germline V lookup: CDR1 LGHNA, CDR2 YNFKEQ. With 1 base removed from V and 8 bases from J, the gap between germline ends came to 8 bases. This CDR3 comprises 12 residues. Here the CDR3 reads CASSQAAGEAFF. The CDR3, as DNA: TGTGCCAGCAGCCAAGCTGCAGGGGAAGCTTTCTTT.

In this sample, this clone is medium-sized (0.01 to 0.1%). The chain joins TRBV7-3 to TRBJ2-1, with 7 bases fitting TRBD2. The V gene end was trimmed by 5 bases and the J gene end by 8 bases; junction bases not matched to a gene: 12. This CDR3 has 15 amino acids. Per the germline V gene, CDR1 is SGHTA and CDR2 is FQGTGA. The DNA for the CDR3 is TGTGCCAGCAGCCCCAAACGAGCGGGATTTTATGAGCAGTTCTTC. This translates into CASSPKRAGFYEQFF.

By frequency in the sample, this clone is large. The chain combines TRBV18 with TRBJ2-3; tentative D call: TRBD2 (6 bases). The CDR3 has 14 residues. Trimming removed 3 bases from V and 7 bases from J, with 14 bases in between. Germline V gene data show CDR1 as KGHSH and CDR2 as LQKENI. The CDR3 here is CASSPDLLAYTQYF. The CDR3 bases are TGTGCCAGCTCACCTGATTTACTAGCATATACGCAGTATTTT. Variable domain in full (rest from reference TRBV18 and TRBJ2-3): NAGVMQNPRHLVRRRGQEARLRCSPMKGHSHVYWYRQLPEEGLKFMVYLQKENIIDESGMPKERFSAEFPKEGPSILRIQQVVRGDSAAYFCASSPDLLAYTQYFGPGTRLTVL.

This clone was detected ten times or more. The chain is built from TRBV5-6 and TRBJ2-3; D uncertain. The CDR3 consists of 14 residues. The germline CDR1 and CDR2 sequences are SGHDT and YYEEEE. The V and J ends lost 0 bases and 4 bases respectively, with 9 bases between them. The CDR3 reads CASSLGRPPDTQYF. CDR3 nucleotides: TGTGCCAGCAGCTTGGGCAGGCCCCCAGATACGCAGTATTTT.